Following are 9 T cell receptor beta chains from one sample sequenced in a study of cytomegalovirus exposure and HLA in healthy donors. Use of 60 Vbeta and 13 Jbeta primers characterized the PCR. Libraries were prepared by immunoSEQ multiplex PCR; TCRdb keeps only in-frame clonotypes and omits some of them. The sample lists just under 95,000 clones; just under 85% were seen once. Source material: PBMCs. Receptor source: a woman between 18 and 30 years old in good health and CMV-seropositive.

V gene TRBV5-1 combines with J gene TRBJ2-1, with 9 nucleotides matching TRBD2. Germline assignment: CDR1 SGHRS and CDR2 YFSETQ. The CDR3 is made up of 14 amino acids. With V trimmed by 4 bases and J by 2 bases, 1 base remained unmatched. DNA for the CDR3: TGCGCCAGCAGCCTAGCGGGACCCTACAATGAGCAGTTCTTC. It specifies CASSLAGPYNEQFF.

The rearrangement links TRBV15 to TRBJ2-7, with a weak D call TRBD2 (6 bases). Germline V gene data show CDR1 as LNHNV and CDR2 as YYDKDF (reference sequence). V lost 0 bases and J lost 2, with 11 bases in between. This CDR3 comprises 15 residues. In DNA form, the CDR3 reads TGTGCCACCAGCAGAGATCGGGAGCTCACCTACGAGCAGTACTTC. Translated, it gives CATSRDRELTYEQYF.

The chain is built from TRBV27 and TRBJ2-1; TRBD2 aligns across 9 bases. From germline, CDR1 is MNHEY and CDR2 SMNVEV (reference sequence). This CDR3 has 14 amino acids. Here the CDR3 DNA reads TGTGCGTCTGGGTGGCGGGAGGGGTACAATGAGCAGTTCTTC. Translation: CASGWREGYNEQFF.

This clone appeared once. This chain connects TRBV10-3 to TRBJ2-7, with D perhaps TRBD1 (5 bases). The CDR3 runs to 13 residues. The V gene lost 3 bases and the J gene lost 4 bases, with 10 bases spanning the gap. The germline V gene encodes CDR1 ENHRY and CDR2 SYGVKD. As DNA, the CDR3 is TGTGCCATCAGTGAAGGGGTAGAATACGAGCAGTACTTC. Amino acids: CAISEGVEYEQYF.

The table lists this clone with a count of one. The V and J genes are TRBV27 and TRBJ1-4, with TRBD1 identical over 9 bases. CDR3 size: 16 residues. Per germline, CDR1 MNHEY and CDR2 SMNVEV (reference sequence). The trim removed 5 bases at V and 2 bases at J, leaving 6 bases unmatched. The CDR3 loop is CASSRDREGTNEKLFF. The CDR3 DNA follows: TGTGCCAGCAGTCGGGACAGGGAGGGGACTAATGAAAAACTGTTTTTT.

The chain uses TRBV7-9 and TRBJ2-1; 8 bases fit TRBD2. Germline V gene sequence: CDR1 SEHNR, CDR2 FQNEAQ (reference sequence). V dropped 6 bases and J dropped 0; count of bases not matched to a gene: 4. This CDR3 has 15 residues. The CDR3 DNA reads TGTGCCAGCAGATATAGCGGGAACTCCTACAATGAGCAGTTCTTC. Protein product: CASRYSGNSYNEQFF.

V usage is TRBV19 and J usage is TRBJ1-2, with 7 bases aligning to TRBD1. The germline V gene encodes CDR1 LNHDA and CDR2 SQIVND (reference sequence). The CDR3 sequence is 16 residues long. V shed 0 bases and J 4 bases; nucleotides not matched to a gene: 8. CDR3 residues: CASSIDGTGVGYGYTF. DNA for the CDR3: TGTGCCAGTAGTATAGATGGAACAGGGGTTGGCTATGGCTACACCTTC.

V is TRBV6-1 and J is TRBJ2-7, with a tentative D call TRBD1 (7 bases). The CDR3 is made up of 18 amino acids. With 1 base removed from V and 1 base from J, the gap between germline ends came to 20 bases. Germline CDR1 is MNHNS and CDR2 is SASEGT. CDR3 amino acids: CASSEEGGGGISSYEQYF. The CDR3 DNA reads as TGTGCCAGCAGTGAAGAAGGCGGAGGGGGCATATCATCCTACGAGCAGTACTTC.

The V gene is TRBV19, the J gene TRBJ2-7; 11 nucleotides agree with TRBD1. The CDR3 totals 15 residues. V shed 4 bases and J 2 bases; nucleotides not matched to a gene: 4. The germline gives CDR1 LNHDA, CDR2 SQIVND (reference sequence). The CDR3 nucleotides are TGTGCCAGTAGTACCAAGGGACAGGGGGCCTACGAGCAGTACTTC. As protein: CASSTKGQGAYEQYF. Looking up the rest from reference TRBV19 and TRBJ2-7 gives the full variable domain: DGGITQSPKYLFRKEGQNVTLSCEQNLNHDAMYWYRQDPGQGLRLIYYSQIVNDFQKGDIAEGYSVSREKKESFPLTVTSAQKNPTAFYLCASSTKGQGAYEQYFGPGTRLTVT.